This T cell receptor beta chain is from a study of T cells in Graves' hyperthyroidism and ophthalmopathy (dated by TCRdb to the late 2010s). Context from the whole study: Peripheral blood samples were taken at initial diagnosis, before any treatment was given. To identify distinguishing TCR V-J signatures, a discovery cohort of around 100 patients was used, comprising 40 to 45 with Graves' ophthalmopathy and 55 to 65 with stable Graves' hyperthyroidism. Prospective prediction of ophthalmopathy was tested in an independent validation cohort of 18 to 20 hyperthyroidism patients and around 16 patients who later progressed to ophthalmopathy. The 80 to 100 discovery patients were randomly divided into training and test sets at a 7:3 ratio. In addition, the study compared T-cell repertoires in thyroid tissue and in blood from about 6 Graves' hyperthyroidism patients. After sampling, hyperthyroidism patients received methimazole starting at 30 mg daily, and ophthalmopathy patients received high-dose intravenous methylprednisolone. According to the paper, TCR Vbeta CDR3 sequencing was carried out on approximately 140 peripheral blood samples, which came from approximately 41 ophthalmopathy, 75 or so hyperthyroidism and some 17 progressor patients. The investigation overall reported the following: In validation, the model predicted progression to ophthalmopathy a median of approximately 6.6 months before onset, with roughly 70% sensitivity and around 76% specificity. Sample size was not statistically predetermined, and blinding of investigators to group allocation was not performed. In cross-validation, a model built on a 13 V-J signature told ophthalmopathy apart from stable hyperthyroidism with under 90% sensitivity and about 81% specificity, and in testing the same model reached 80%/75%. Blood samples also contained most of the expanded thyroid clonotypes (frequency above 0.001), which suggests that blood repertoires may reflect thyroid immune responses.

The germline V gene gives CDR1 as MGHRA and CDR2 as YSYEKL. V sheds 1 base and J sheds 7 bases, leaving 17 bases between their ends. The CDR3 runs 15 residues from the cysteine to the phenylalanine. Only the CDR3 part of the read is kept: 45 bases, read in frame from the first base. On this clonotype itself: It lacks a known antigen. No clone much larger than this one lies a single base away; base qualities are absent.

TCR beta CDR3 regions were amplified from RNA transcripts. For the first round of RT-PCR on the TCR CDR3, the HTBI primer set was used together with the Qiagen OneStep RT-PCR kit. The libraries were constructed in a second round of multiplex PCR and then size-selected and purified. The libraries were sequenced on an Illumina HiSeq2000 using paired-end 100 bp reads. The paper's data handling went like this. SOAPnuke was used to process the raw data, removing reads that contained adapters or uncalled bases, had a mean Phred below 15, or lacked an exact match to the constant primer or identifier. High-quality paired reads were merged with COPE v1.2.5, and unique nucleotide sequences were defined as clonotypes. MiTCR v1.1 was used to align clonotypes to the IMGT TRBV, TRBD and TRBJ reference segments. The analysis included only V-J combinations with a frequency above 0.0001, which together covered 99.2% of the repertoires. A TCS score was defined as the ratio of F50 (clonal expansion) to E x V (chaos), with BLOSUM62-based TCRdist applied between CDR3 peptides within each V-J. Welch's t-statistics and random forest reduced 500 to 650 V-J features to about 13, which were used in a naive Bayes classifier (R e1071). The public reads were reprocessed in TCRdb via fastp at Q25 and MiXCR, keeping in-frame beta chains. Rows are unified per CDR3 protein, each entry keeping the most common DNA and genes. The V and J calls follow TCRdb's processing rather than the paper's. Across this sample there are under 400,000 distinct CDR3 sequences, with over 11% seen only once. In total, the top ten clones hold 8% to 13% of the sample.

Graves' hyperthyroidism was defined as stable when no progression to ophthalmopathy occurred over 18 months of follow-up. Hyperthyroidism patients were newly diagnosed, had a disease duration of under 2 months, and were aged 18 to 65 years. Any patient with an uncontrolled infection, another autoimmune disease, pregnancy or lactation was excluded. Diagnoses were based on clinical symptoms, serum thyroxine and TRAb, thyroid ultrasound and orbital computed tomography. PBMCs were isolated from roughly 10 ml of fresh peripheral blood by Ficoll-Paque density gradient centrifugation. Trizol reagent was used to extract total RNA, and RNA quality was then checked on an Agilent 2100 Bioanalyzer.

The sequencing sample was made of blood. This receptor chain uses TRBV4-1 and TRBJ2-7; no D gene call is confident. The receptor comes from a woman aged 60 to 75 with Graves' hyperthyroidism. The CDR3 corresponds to CASSQAQGPRSEQYF. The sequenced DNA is TGCGCCAGCAGCCAAGCTCAAGGGCCTCGAAGTGAGCAGTACTTC.